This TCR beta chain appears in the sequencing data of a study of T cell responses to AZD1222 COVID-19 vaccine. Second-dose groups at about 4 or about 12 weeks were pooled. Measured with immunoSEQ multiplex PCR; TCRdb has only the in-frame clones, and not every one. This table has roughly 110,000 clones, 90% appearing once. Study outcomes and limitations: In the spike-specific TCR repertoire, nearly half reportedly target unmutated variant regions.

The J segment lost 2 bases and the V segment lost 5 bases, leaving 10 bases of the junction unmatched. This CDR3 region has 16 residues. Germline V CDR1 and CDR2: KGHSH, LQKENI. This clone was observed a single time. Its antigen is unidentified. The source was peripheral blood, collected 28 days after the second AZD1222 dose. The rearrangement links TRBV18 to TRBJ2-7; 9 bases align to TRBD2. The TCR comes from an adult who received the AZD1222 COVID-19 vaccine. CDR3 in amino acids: CASSSTGASGAYEQYF. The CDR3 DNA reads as TGTGCCAGCTCATCCACCGGGGCTAGCGGGGCCTACGAGCAGTACTTC.